A selection of T cell receptor beta chains follows, all from one sample in a study of blood T cell repertoires in COVID-19. The method was immunoSEQ multiplex PCR; TCRdb's version includes in-frame clones alone and lacks a portion of them. The table lists over 250,000 clones, about 92% of them singletons. The sequencing input was PBMCs or T cells enriched from blood (not recorded which). These receptor sequences come from a man aged 55-75 years who had recovered from COVID-19. CDR3s include the opening cysteine and the closing phenylalanine or tryptophan. The D gene is left open where the match is weak. A row's size may be missing; if present it is once, few, many or a size class.

J gene: TRBJ1-5; D gene: .; V gene: TRBV6-2/TRBV6-3; clone size: .; CDR3 DNA: TGTGCCAGCAGTTACACAAATGCACCAGGTCAGCCCCAGCATTTT; CDR3 protein: CASSYTNAPGQPQHF
J gene: TRBJ1-2; D gene: .; V gene: TRBV29-1; clone size: .; CDR3 DNA: TGCAGCGTTGAAGGCAGGGGTGGTGGCTACACCTTC; CDR3 protein: CSVEGRGGGYTF
J gene: TRBJ2-7; D gene: TRBD2; V gene: TRBV6-5; clone size: .; CDR3 DNA: TGTGCCAGCAGTTCCGGGACTAGCGGCGCCTACGAGCAGTACTTC; CDR3 protein: CASSSGTSGAYEQYF
J gene: TRBJ1-6; D gene: .; V gene: TRBV4-1; clone size: .; CDR3 DNA: TGCGCCAGCAGCCCCAACCGCGATTCACCCCTCCACTTT; CDR3 protein: CASSPNRDSPLHF
J gene: TRBJ2-7; D gene: TRBD2; V gene: TRBV6-5; clone size: .; CDR3 DNA: TGTGCCAGCAGACCCTATAGCGGGGACTACGAGCAGTACTTC; CDR3 protein: CASRPYSGDYEQYF
J gene: TRBJ1-2; D gene: .; V gene: TRBV5-1; clone size: .; CDR3 DNA: TGCGCCAGCAGCTTGGGCGGAGCCGCTCCGGGCTACACCTTC; CDR3 protein: CASSLGGAAPGYTF
J gene: TRBJ2-6; D gene: .; V gene: TRBV5-4; clone size: .; CDR3 DNA: TGTGCCAGCAGCTTGGAGAGTATAACTGGGGCCAACGTCCTGACTTTC; CDR3 protein: CASSLESITGANVLTF
J gene: TRBJ1-6; D gene: TRBD1; V gene: TRBV28; clone size: .; CDR3 DNA: TGTGCCAGCAGTTTAATCCCGGACAGGGGCTATAATTCACCCCTCCACTTT; CDR3 protein: CASSLIPDRGYNSPLHF
J gene: TRBJ2-3; D gene: .; V gene: TRBV11-2; clone size: .; CDR3 DNA: TGTGCCAGCAGCTTGGGGGGACTGAGCACAGATACGCAGTATTTT; CDR3 protein: CASSLGGLSTDTQYF
J gene: TRBJ1-2; D gene: TRBD1; V gene: TRBV7-9; clone size: .; CDR3 DNA: TGTGCCAGCAGCTTAGAAGTCCTGGACAGGGGGAATGGCTACACCTTC; CDR3 protein: CASSLEVLDRGNGYTF
J gene: TRBJ1-2; D gene: TRBD1; V gene: TRBV9; clone size: .; CDR3 DNA: TGTGCCAGCAGCGTTTACCCCCCGGGACAGGGGAACTATGGCTACACCTTC; CDR3 protein: CASSVYPPGQGNYGYTF
J gene: TRBJ1-1; D gene: .; V gene: TRBV11-2; clone size: few; CDR3 DNA: TGTGCCAGCAGCTCACAAGGGGTCACTGAAGCTTTCTTT; CDR3 protein: CASSSQGVTEAFF
J gene: TRBJ2-1; D gene: TRBD2; V gene: TRBV7-2; clone size: .; CDR3 DNA: TGTGCCAGCAGCTTAGATACTAGCGGGAAAGGTGAGCAGTTCTTC; CDR3 protein: CASSLDTSGKGEQFF
J gene: TRBJ2-1; D gene: .; V gene: TRBV30; clone size: .; CDR3 DNA: TGTGCCTGCCTGGGCCAGAGCTCCTACAATGAGCAGTTCTTC; CDR3 protein: CACLGQSSYNEQFF
J gene: TRBJ1-2; D gene: TRBD1; V gene: TRBV14; clone size: .; CDR3 DNA: TGTGCCAGCAGCCAACAACCGGGACAGGGGGCGTATGGCTACACCTTC; CDR3 protein: CASSQQPGQGAYGYTF
J gene: TRBJ1-6; D gene: .; V gene: TRBV3-1/TRBV3-2; clone size: .; CDR3 DNA: TGTGCCAGCAGCCAAGGATTGGGAGGGGCGGAGGGTTCACCCCTCCACTTT; CDR3 protein: CASSQGLGGAEGSPLHF
J gene: TRBJ1-2; D gene: .; V gene: TRBV27; clone size: .; CDR3 DNA: TGTGCCAGCAGTTATGCAGGCTTAAGGGGCTACACCTTC; CDR3 protein: CASSYAGLRGYTF
J gene: TRBJ1-1; D gene: .; V gene: TRBV6-5; clone size: .; CDR3 DNA: TGTGCCAGCAGTTCCGGACTGCCGAACACTGAAGCTTTCTTT; CDR3 protein: CASSSGLPNTEAFF
J gene: TRBJ2-7; D gene: TRBD1; V gene: TRBV11-2; clone size: .; CDR3 DNA: TGTGCCAGCAGCCCGTCGGTCTACGGACAGGGCTCCTACGAGCAGTACTTC; CDR3 protein: CASSPSVYGQGSYEQYF
J gene: TRBJ2-3; D gene: TRBD2; V gene: TRBV12-3/TRBV12-4; clone size: .; CDR3 DNA: TGTGCCAGTTCACTAGCGGGGGTGCCGTATTTT; CDR3 protein: CASSLAGVPYF
J gene: TRBJ2-2; D gene: TRBD2; V gene: TRBV11-3; clone size: once; CDR3 DNA: TGTGCCAGCAGCCGAAGCGGGGCGAACACCGGGGAGCTGTTTTTT; CDR3 protein: CASSRSGANTGELFF
J gene: TRBJ1-1; D gene: TRBD1; V gene: TRBV11-3; clone size: .; CDR3 DNA: TGTGCCAGCAGCCGCTCCGGACAGGTGAACACTGAAGCTTTCTTT; CDR3 protein: CASSRSGQVNTEAFF
J gene: TRBJ2-7; D gene: TRBD1; V gene: TRBV24-1; clone size: .; CDR3 DNA: TGTGCCACCAGTGATTTCGGTCAGGGGGACGACGAGCAGTACTTC; CDR3 protein: CATSDFGQGDDEQYF
J gene: TRBJ1-1; D gene: .; V gene: TRBV10-1; clone size: .; CDR3 DNA: TGCGCCAGCAGTGACGGGCAGGGAGGCACTGAAGCTTTCTTT; CDR3 protein: CASSDGQGGTEAFF
J gene: TRBJ2-1; D gene: TRBD2; V gene: TRBV18; clone size: .; CDR3 DNA: TGTGCCAGCTCACCAAGGACTAGCTCCTACAATGAGCAGTTCTTC; CDR3 protein: CASSPRTSSYNEQFF
J gene: TRBJ2-2; D gene: TRBD2; V gene: TRBV19; clone size: .; CDR3 DNA: TGTGCCAGCCGAAGAGCGGGAGCGAACACCGGGGAGCTGTTTTTT; CDR3 protein: CASRRAGANTGELFF
J gene: TRBJ2-1; D gene: TRBD2; V gene: TRBV9; clone size: .; CDR3 DNA: TGTGCCAGCAGCGCTAGCGGGAGAACCAACAATGAGCAGTTCTTC; CDR3 protein: CASSASGRTNNEQFF
J gene: TRBJ1-6; D gene: TRBD1; V gene: TRBV27; clone size: .; CDR3 DNA: TGTGCCAGCAGTTTGGGACAGAATTCACCCCTCCACTTT; CDR3 protein: CASSLGQNSPLHF
J gene: TRBJ2-2; D gene: TRBD2; V gene: TRBV3-1/TRBV3-2; clone size: .; CDR3 DNA: TGTGCCAGCAGACAGCGGGAGGGCCGCGGCGGGGAGCTGTTTTTT; CDR3 protein: CASRQREGRGGELFF
J gene: TRBJ1-1; D gene: .; V gene: TRBV5-1; clone size: .; CDR3 DNA: TGCGCCAGCAGCGACCAGGGAGGCGGGACTGAAGCTTTCTTT; CDR3 protein: CASSDQGGGTEAFF
J gene: TRBJ1-1; D gene: .; V gene: TRBV19; clone size: .; CDR3 DNA: TGTGCCAGTAGAACCACTCAGGCCGGTGAAGCTTTCTTT; CDR3 protein: CASRTTQAGEAFF
J gene: TRBJ2-1; D gene: TRBD2; V gene: TRBV7-8; clone size: .; CDR3 DNA: TGTGCCAGCAGCTTAGCGGGTAGCGGGGGTTCCTCCTACAATGAGCAGTTCTTC; CDR3 protein: CASSLAGSGGSSYNEQFF
J gene: TRBJ2-2; D gene: TRBD1; V gene: TRBV7-6; clone size: .; CDR3 DNA: TGTGCCAGCAGCCAAGGGACAGGGTGGACCGGGGAGCTGTTTTTT; CDR3 protein: CASSQGTGWTGELFF
J gene: TRBJ1-1; D gene: .; V gene: TRBV15; clone size: .; CDR3 DNA: TGTGCCACCAGCAGGACAACGATAGTAACTGAAGCTTTCTTT; CDR3 protein: CATSRTTIVTEAFF
J gene: TRBJ2-1; D gene: TRBD2; V gene: TRBV5-1; clone size: .; CDR3 DNA: TGCGCCAGCAGAACCGGGACTAGCGGGTACAATGAGCAGTTCTTC; CDR3 protein: CASRTGTSGYNEQFF
J gene: TRBJ1-2; D gene: .; V gene: TRBV27; clone size: .; CDR3 DNA: TGTGCCAGCAGTTTAAGGGGGGGTGACTATGGCTACACCTTC; CDR3 protein: CASSLRGGDYGYTF
J gene: TRBJ1-4; D gene: .; V gene: TRBV21-1; clone size: .; CDR3 DNA: TGTGCCAGCAGCAAAGATGGGCAGGATGTTAATGAAAAACTGTTTTTT; CDR3 protein: CASSKDGQDVNEKLFF
J gene: TRBJ2-5; D gene: .; V gene: TRBV7-7; clone size: .; CDR3 DNA: TGTGCTAGCAGCCCAAGCGGACTGAATCAAGAGACCCAGTACTTC; CDR3 protein: CASSPSGLNQETQYF
J gene: TRBJ1-1; D gene: .; V gene: TRBV5-4; clone size: .; CDR3 DNA: TGTGCCAGCAGCTTGCCAGGGGTACGGAACACTGAAGCTTTCTTT; CDR3 protein: CASSLPGVRNTEAFF
J gene: TRBJ2-1; D gene: TRBD1; V gene: TRBV13; clone size: .; CDR3 DNA: TGTGCCAGCAGCGCCGGATCCGGGACAGGGGGCTCCTACAATGAGCAGTTCTTC; CDR3 protein: CASSAGSGTGGSYNEQFF
J gene: TRBJ2-3; D gene: TRBD2; V gene: TRBV7-9; clone size: .; CDR3 DNA: TGTGCCAGCAGCTTGATGGCTAGCGGGACCAGATGGGATTTT; CDR3 protein: CASSLMASGTRWDF
J gene: TRBJ2-2; D gene: .; V gene: TRBV5-1; clone size: .; CDR3 DNA: TGCGCCAGCAGCTTGACAACGAGCGCTGGGGAGCTGTTTTTT; CDR3 protein: CASSLTTSAGELFF
J gene: TRBJ1-6; D gene: TRBD1; V gene: TRBV7-9; clone size: .; CDR3 DNA: TGTGCCAGCAGCTTATTTGCCGGGACAGGGGATTCACCCCTCCACTTT; CDR3 protein: CASSLFAGTGDSPLHF
J gene: TRBJ2-2; D gene: .; V gene: TRBV5-4; clone size: .; CDR3 DNA: TGTGCCAGCAGCCGGGATGGCCGATACTCCGGGGAGCTGTTTTTT; CDR3 protein: CASSRDGRYSGELFF
J gene: TRBJ2-7; D gene: TRBD2; V gene: TRBV6-5; clone size: once; CDR3 DNA: TGTGCCAGCAGTTATGGTGGGAGGGTCACCTACGAGCAGTACTTC; CDR3 protein: CASSYGGRVTYEQYF
J gene: TRBJ2-5; D gene: TRBD2; V gene: TRBV7-2; clone size: .; CDR3 DNA: TGTGCCAGCAGCTACGGGGGGAAAGAGACCCAGTACTTC; CDR3 protein: CASSYGGKETQYF
J gene: TRBJ2-5; D gene: .; V gene: TRBV5-1; clone size: .; CDR3 DNA: TGCGCCAGCAGCTTGGCCGGCGGTTTAGAGACCCAGTACTTC; CDR3 protein: CASSLAGGLETQYF